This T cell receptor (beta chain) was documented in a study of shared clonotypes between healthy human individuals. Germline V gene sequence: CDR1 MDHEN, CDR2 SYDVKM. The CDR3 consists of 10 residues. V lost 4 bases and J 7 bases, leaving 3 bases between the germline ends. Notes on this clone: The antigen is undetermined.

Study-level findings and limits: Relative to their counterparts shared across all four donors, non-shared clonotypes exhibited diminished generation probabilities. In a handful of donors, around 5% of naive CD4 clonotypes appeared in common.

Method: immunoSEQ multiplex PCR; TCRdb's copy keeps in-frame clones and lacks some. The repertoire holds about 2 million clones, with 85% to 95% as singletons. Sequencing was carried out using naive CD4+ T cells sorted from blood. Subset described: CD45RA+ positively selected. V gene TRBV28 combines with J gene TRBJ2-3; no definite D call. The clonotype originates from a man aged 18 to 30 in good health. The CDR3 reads CASSSNTQYF. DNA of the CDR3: TGTGCCAGCAGTTCCAATACGCAGTATTTT.